This T cell receptor beta chain appears in the sequencing data of a study of cytomegalovirus exposure and HLA in healthy donors. About the research overall: Membership in the Caucasian-associated ancestry cluster was found for 65% to 85% of 300 to 500 genotyped donors. General study points: Several of the most significant clusters were apparently associated with common viral pathogens in a later analysis. Sequencing likely produced, as an artifact, a cluster of highly shared sequence variants.

Regarding this clone: The target antigen is unknown.

The PCR employed 60 Vbeta primers together with 13 Jbeta primers. Assay: immunoSEQ multiplex PCR; the TCRdb copy retains only in-frame clones and omits some. This table holds some 120,000 clones, approximately 80% found once. CDR1 and CDR2 from the germline V gene are MGHDK and SYGVNS. V lost 1 base and J lost 7; bases outside the gene matches: 9. The CDR3 contains 16 residues. This TCR came from a woman in her twenties or thirties in good health and CMV-seronegative. This chain connects TRBV25-1 to TRBJ1-5; 8 bases line up with TRBD1. The sequenced sample was PBMCs. CDR3 nucleotide sequence: TGTGCCAGCAGTGAATCCGGGACAGGACTTGAACAGCCCCAGCATTTT. Its translation: CASSESGTGLEQPQHF.